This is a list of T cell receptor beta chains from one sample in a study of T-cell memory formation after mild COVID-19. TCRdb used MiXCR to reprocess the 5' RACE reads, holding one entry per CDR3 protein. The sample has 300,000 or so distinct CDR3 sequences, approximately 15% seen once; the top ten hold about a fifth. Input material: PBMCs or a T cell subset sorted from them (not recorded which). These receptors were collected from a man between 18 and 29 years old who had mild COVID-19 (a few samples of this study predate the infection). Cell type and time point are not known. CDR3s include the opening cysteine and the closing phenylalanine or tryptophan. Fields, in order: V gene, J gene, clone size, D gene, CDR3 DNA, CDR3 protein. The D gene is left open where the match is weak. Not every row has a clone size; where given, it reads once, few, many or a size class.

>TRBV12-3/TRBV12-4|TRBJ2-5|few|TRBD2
TGTGCCAGCAGTTTAGAGCGGGGTAGAGAGACCCAGTACTTC
CASSLERGRETQYF
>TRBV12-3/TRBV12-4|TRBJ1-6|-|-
TGTGCCAGCAGTTTGGGAGGGCCCCCCAGTGTCGTATACTTT
CASSLGGPPSVVYF
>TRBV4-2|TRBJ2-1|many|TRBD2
TGTGCCAGCAGCCAAGGCAGCGGGGGCTCCTACAATGAGCAGTTCTTC
CASSQGSGGSYNEQFF
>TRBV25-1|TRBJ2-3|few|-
TGTGCCAGCAGTGTCTATAAGGGTCGGGCAGATACGCAGTATTTT
CASSVYKGRADTQYF
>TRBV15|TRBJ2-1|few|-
TGTGCCACCAGTCCGACCCCCGCAGGGGCCATCGGTAGCTCCTACAATGAGCAGTTCTTC
CATSPTPAGAIGSSYNEQFF
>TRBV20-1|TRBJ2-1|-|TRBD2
TGCAGTTCCCTAGCGGTTGACTCCTACAATGAGCAGTTCTTC
CSSLAVDSYNEQFF
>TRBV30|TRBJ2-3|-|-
TGTGCCTGGAGCTCGGGCCCTAGCACAGATACGCAGTATTTT
CAWSSGPSTDTQYF
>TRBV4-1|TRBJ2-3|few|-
TGCGCCAGCAGCCACGTGGACTACCAGGGGGATACGCAGTATTTT
CASSHVDYQGDTQYF
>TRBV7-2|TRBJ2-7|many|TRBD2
TGTGCCAGCAGCCTCGGGACTAGCGGGGGCCATTACGAGCAGTACTTC
CASSLGTSGGHYEQYF
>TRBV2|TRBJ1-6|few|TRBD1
TGTGCCAGCAGTGCCAGGGGGCCGTATAATTCACCCCTCCACTTT
CASSARGPYNSPLHF
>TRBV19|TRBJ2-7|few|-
TGTGCCAGTAGTATAGATCGGGGTCTCTCCTACGAGCAGTACTTC
CASSIDRGLSYEQYF
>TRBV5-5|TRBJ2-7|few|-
TGTGCCAGCAGCTTGGCAGGGTCCCCCTACGAGCAGTACTTC
CASSLAGSPYEQYF
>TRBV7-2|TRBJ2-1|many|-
TGTGCCAGCAGCTTAGCTGGGGTATCCTACAATGAGCAGTTCTTC
CASSLAGVSYNEQFF
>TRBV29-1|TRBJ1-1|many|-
TGCAGCGTTATCAGGGGCGGGGTGAACACTGAAGCTTTCTTT
CSVIRGGVNTEAFF
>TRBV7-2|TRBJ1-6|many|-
TGTGCCAGCAGCTTTAGAAGCAATAATTCACCCCTCCACTTT
CASSFRSNNSPLHF
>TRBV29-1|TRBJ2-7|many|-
TGCAGCGTTGAGACCGGGGAGGTTTACGAGCAGTACTTC
CSVETGEVYEQYF
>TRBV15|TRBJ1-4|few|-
TGTGCCACCCCGGGTACGGTCAATGAAAAACTGTTTTTT
CATPGTVNEKLFF
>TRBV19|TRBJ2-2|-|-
TGTGCCAGTAGCAGGGCCAGACTGAGCCCGAACACCGGGGAGCTGTTTTTT
CASSRARLSPNTGELFF
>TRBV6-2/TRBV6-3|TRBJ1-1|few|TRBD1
TGTGCCAGCCGCAGCCTACAGGGGGCAACTGAAGCTTTCTTT
CASRSLQGATEAFF
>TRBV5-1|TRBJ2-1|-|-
TGCGCCAGCAGCTTCCAGGGAAGAGGATCCTACAATGAGCAGTTCTTC
CASSFQGRGSYNEQFF
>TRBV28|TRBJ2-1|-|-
TGTGCCAGCAGTCTACGAGGACTATACTACAATGAGCAGTTCTTC
CASSLRGLYYNEQFF
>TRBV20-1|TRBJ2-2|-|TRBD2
TGCAGTGCTAGCGGGGGGGCCTCTAACGGGGAGCTGTTTTTT
CSASGGASNGELFF
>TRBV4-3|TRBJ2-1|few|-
TGCGCCAGCAGCCTTCTCTCCGGGGGGCTCAATGAGCAGTTCTTC
CASSLLSGGLNEQFF
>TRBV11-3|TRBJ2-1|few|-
TGTGCCAGCAGCTATGGACTCGACAGCTCCTACAATGAGCAGTTCTTC
CASSYGLDSSYNEQFF
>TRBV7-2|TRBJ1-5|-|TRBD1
TGTGCCAGCAGCTTCCGGGACAGGGACCTTGGACCCCAGCATTTT
CASSFRDRDLGPQHF
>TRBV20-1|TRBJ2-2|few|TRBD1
TGCAGTGCTCAGGACAGGGGGATGTACACCGGGGAGCTGTTTTTT
CSAQDRGMYTGELFF
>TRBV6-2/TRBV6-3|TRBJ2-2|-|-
TGTGCCAGCAGTTACCTGGGGCCGAACACCGGGGAGCTGTTTTTT
CASSYLGPNTGELFF
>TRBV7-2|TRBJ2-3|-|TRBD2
TGTGCCAGCAGCTTAATGACTAGCCGGGATACGCAGTATTTT
CASSLMTSRDTQYF
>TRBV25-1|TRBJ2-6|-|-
TGTGCCAGCAGTGTTTCCGGGGCCAACGTCCTGACTTTC
CASSVSGANVLTF
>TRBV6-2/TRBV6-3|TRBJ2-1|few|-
TGTGCCAGCAGCGTGCGGGACTCATTCTACAATGAGCAGTTCTTC
CASSVRDSFYNEQFF
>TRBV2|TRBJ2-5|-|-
TGTGCCAGCACTTACACGCGGGAGACCCAGTACTTC
CASTYTRETQYF
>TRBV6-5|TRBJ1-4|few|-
TGTGCCAGCAGTTACGGGGGTTTAAGGGAAAAACTGTTTTTT
CASSYGGLREKLFF
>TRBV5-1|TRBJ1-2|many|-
TGTGCCAGCAGTCTAGACAGCAACTATGGCTACACCTTC
CASSLDSNYGYTF
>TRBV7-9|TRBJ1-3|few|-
TGTGCCAGCAGCGCCCCATCACCTTTTCGGCTTGGAAACACCATATATTTT
CASSAPSPFRLGNTIYF
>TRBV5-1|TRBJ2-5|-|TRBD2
TGCGCCAGCAGTGCGGGGGGCCAAGAGACCCAGTACTTC
CASSAGGQETQYF
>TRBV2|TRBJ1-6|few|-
TGTGCCAGCGGCGGGGCCGGGGTTTCACCCCTCCACTTT
CASGGAGVSPLHF